This T cell receptor (beta chain) derives from a study of blood T cells in healthy people across ages. V lost 8 bases to trimming and J lost 1 base, with 20 bases between them. This CDR3 comprises 16 residues. CDR1 is MNHEY and CDR2 is SVGEGT in the germline V gene. A remark on this clonotype: Its specificity is unknown.

Through a sample-barcoded 5' primer and a J-beta primer mix, a second PCR was run for roughly 7 to 12 cycles. All samples gave at least 2.5 million CDR3-containing paired-end reads. Each CDR3 protein gets one entry after TCRdb re-called the 5' RACE reads with MiXCR. The data contain 600,000 or so distinct CDR3 sequences, roughly 30% of them singletons. Isolated PBMCs totaled at least 7 million in each sample. Findings and limits, study-wide: No conclusive comparison of naive versus antigen-experienced cells was possible with unsorted PBMCs. When set beside aged donors, long-lived donors presented more naive CD4+ cells and higher diversity.

This chain connects TRBV6-2 or TRBV6-3 to TRBJ1-1, with D uncertain. The sample comprised blood. This receptor was obtained from an elderly woman in good health. In nucleotides, the CDR3 is TGTGCCAGCCTTGGACCCCGCGGCCGGACGAACACTGAAGCTTTCTTT. This gives the protein CASLGPRGRTNTEAFF.